This record looks at one TCR beta chain sequence and its context. Its recognized antigen is unknown. Base qualities were left out, and no much larger clone turns up one base away. This sample is drawn from a study of shared clonotypes between healthy human individuals (dated by TCRdb to the early 2020s). About the study as a whole: A few men and two women, aged 18 to 49 years, made up the cohort. Between about 0.9 and 10 billion PBMCs per donor were obtained by leukapheresis. Per donor, three plates each were used for CD4 naive and CD4 memory, two for CD8 naive, and one for CD8 memory. Blood TCR repertoires of about 5 healthy adults were deeply sequenced to estimate repertoire size and the extent of clonotype sharing between individuals. Different laboratories and diverse techniques were used to prepare libraries and sequence TCR repertoires, to increase sequencing depth and limit assay-specific biases.

Donors were healthy HIV-negative adults with no recently reported acute infections or vaccinations. All donors were Caucasian adults living in Nashville, Tennessee, USA. CD4+ T cells were enriched by magnetic negative selection, after which naive cells were positively selected on CD45RA and the negative fraction was taken as the memory subset. After blood collection by leukapheresis, PBMCs were isolated using Ficoll-Histopaque density gradient centrifugation and then cryopreserved in the vapor phase of liquid nitrogen. Analytical flow cytometry was used to check the purity and quantity of each magnetically sorted T cell population. From each sorted fraction, genomic DNA was isolated and quantified by UV absorbance on a Nanodrop 2000c. Using the deep immunoSEQ assay, multiplex PCR amplified TCR CDR3 regions from genomic DNA. Extracted genomic DNA from each cell subset was spread evenly across all wells of several immunoSEQ 96-well plates, with each plate serving as a replicate. For sorted subsets, roughly 190 ng of genomic DNA, equivalent to some 33,000 T cell genomes, went into each replicate PCR. The purified libraries were quantified using a Qubit 3.0 fluorometer, sized with a Bioanalyzer 2100, and then quantified again using the KAPA Library Quantification kit. A separate single-read 150-cycle Illumina NextSeq 550 flow cell was used to sequence each immunoSEQ 96-well plate. In the original analysis: The immunoSEQ output contained only junctional sequences without quality scores, so filtering could not match that applied to full-length reads. Sequences were annotated with PyIR, a Python wrapper for IgBLAST v1.9, using IMGT germline references to assign V/J genes and CDR3. Reads were filtered out if the reads had weak V/J assignments (E-value above 1e-6), no CDR3, stop codons, out-of-frame junctions, or ambiguous translated residues. V3J clonotypes were defined as sequences sharing the same inferred V gene, J gene, and CDR3 amino acid sequence. The percentage overlap between two repertoires was calculated by dividing the number of shared unique clonotypes by the size of the smaller repertoire. Richness of each repertoire was evaluated using RTK rarefaction, the Chao1 estimator, and Recon v2.1 estimates of unobserved clonotypes. Generation probabilities for all TCRbeta clonotypes obtained by the gDNA method from several donors were computed using OLGA. TCRdb obtained this table from immuneACCESS and retained in-frame rearrangements with V and J assigned. These tables miss some clones; where compared with another copy, unresolved V genes account for less than half of the shortfall, and the remainder is unexplained. D and trimming come from the DNA, and the V and J calls and clone size come from that table. In all, the sample holds about 2.4 million clones, and 80% to 95% of those were seen once. The biggest ten clones account for 0.36% of the sample.

What the work shows at the level of the full study, not this receptor alone: Because the study included only a small number of donors, the genetic and exposure-history diversity represented was limited. Sampling was restricted to blood, and TCR repertoires in tissues likely differ from the TCR repertoires found in blood. Even with the large sequencing depth, rarefaction of the sorted-subset datasets indicated that sequencing was incomplete. Pairwise subsampling led to the expectation that sequencing depth would affect the degree of clonotype sharing among donors. Compared with non-shared clonotypes, the clonotypes found in all four sorted-subset donors had higher generation probabilities. Naive subsets generally had larger estimated clonotype richness than memory subsets. Across a few donors, about 4.5% of naive CD4, around 3.3% of naive CD8, approximately 2.5% of memory CD4, and under 0.45% of memory CD8 clonotypes were shared.

The CDR3 measures 14 amino acids from cysteine to phenylalanine. Only the CDR3 part of the read is kept: 42 bases, read in frame from the first base. V is pruned by 7 bases and J by 2 bases, leaving 7 bases of the junction without a gene match. For CDR1 and CDR2, the germline V gene lists SQVTM and ANQGSEA. Sequences were obtained from naive CD4+ T cells from PBMCs. This specimen's cell subset or site label, interpreted: CD45RA+ positively selected. The receptor's source is a man younger than 35 in good health. Some clones in this sample may be carry-over from other donors' samples. In this chain, TRBV29-1 is recombined with TRBJ2-1; 8 of the junction bases match TRBD2. CDR3 sequence: CSAVAGSAYNEQFF. At the DNA level, the sequence is TGCAGCGCCGTAGCGGGAAGTGCCTACAATGAGCAGTTCTTC.